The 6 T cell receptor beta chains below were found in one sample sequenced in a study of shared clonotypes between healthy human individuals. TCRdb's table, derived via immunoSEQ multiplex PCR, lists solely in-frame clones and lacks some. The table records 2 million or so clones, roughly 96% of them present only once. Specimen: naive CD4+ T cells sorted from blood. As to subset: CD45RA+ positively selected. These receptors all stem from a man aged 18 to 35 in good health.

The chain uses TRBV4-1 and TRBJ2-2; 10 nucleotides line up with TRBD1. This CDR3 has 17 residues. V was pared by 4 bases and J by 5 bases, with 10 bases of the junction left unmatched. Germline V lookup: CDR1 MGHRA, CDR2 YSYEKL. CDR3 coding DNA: TGCGCCAGCAGCCCTACCGACAGGGGGCCTCGTACCGGGGAGCTGTTTTTT. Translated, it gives CASSPTDRGPRTGELFF.

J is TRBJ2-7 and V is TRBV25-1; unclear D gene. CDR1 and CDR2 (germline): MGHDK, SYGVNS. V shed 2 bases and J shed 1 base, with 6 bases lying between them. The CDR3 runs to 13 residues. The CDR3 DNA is TGTGCCAGCAGTGAACTCGGTTCCTACGAGCAGTACTTC. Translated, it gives CASSELGSYEQYF.

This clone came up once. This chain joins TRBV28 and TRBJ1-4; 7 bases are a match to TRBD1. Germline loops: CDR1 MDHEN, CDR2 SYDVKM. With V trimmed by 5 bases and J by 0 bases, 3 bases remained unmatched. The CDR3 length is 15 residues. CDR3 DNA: TGTGCCAGCAGTCCCACAGGGGCAACTAATGAAAAACTGTTTTTT. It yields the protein CASSPTGATNEKLFF.

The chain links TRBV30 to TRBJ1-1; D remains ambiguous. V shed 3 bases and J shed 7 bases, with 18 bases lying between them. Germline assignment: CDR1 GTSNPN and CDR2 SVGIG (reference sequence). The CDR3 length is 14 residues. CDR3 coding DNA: TGTGCCTGGAGCCCCCGAGCCCTCGACAATGAAGCTTTCTTT. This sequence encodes CAWSPRALDNEAFF.

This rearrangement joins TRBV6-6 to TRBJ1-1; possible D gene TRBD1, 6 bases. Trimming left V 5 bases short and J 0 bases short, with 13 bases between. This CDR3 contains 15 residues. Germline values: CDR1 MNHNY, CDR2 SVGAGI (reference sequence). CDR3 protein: CASSRVTGMNTEAFF. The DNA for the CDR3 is TGTGCCAGCAGTAGGGTGACAGGAATGAACACTGAAGCTTTCTTT.

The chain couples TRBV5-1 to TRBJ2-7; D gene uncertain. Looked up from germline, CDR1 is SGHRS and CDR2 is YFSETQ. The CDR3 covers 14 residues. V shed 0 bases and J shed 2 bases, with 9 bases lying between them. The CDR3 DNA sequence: TGCGCCAGCAGCTTGGGCATCCCGACCTACGAGCAGTACTTC. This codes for CASSLGIPTYEQYF.